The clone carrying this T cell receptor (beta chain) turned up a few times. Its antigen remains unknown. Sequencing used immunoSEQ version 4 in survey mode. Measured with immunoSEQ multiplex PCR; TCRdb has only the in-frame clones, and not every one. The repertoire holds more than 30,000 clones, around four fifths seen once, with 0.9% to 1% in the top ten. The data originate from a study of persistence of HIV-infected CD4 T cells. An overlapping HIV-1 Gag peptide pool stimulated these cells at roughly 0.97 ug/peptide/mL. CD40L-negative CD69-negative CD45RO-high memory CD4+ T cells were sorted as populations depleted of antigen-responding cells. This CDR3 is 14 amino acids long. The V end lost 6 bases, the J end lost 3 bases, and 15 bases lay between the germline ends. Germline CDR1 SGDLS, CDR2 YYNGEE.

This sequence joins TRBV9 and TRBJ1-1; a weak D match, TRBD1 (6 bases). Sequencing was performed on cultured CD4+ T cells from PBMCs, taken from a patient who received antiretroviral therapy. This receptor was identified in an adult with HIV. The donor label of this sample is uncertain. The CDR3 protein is CASNGGDWDTEAFF. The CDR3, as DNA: TGTGCCAGCAACGGGGGCGATTGGGACACTGAAGCTTTCTTT.